Below, 29 T cell receptor beta chains from the same sample are listed, as sequenced in a study of blood T cell repertoires in COVID-19. The repertoire was sequenced with immunoSEQ multiplex PCR; TCRdb's copy has only in-frame clones and lacks some. The sample lists approximately 170,000 clones, roughly four fifths seen once, with about 2.1% in the top ten. Sequencing was done on a sample of peripheral blood. These receptors all come from a woman older than 75 with acute or convalescent COVID-19.

The V and J genes are TRBV10-1 and TRBJ2-5, with a possible D match to TRBD2 (6 bases). V lost 0 bases, J lost 1 base, and 12 bases lay in between. Per germline, CDR1 WNHNN and CDR2 SYGVQD (reference sequence). The CDR3 totals 16 residues. The CDR3: CASSESGGIRQETQYF. CDR3 coding DNA: TGCGCCAGCAGTGAGTCTGGAGGGATTCGCCAAGAGACCCAGTACTTC.

CDR3 sequence reads: CASSLPAWTGYSNQPQHF. As DNA, the CDR3 is TGTGCCAGCAGTTTACCCGCCTGGACAGGGTATAGCAATCAGCCCCAGCATTTT. This chain uses TRBV28 with TRBJ1-5; 8 nucleotides align to TRBD1. After removal of 2 bases from V and 0 bases from J, the junction contained 9 bases not matched to a gene. This CDR3 comprises 18 residues. From germline, CDR1 is MDHEN and CDR2 SYDVKM.

This clone appeared once. The rearrangement joins TRBV28 to TRBJ2-7, with 7 bases aligning to TRBD1. The V gene's germline CDR1 is MDHEN and CDR2 SYDVKM. The V gene end was trimmed by 5 bases and the J gene end by 1 base; junction bases not matched to a gene: 8. The CDR3 has 15 residues. The CDR3 sequence is CASSPSGTESYEQYF. The CDR3 nucleotides are TGTGCCAGCAGTCCATCCGGGACAGAATCCTACGAGCAGTACTTC.

The J gene is TRBJ2-4, the V gene TRBV29-1; a possible D gene is TRBD1 (5 bases). This CDR3 has 12 amino acids. Trimming pared 4 bases from V and 7 bases from J, leaving 11 bases between. Germline CDR1 is SQVTM and CDR2 is ANQGSEA. The CDR3 loop is CSVVLPGNIQYF. The DNA for the CDR3 is TGCAGCGTTGTCTTGCCAGGGAACATTCAGTACTTC.

The chain is built from TRBV5-6 and TRBJ2-2, with TRBD2 matching over 9 bases. V trimming: 0 bases; J trimming: 6 bases; junction bases outside the gene matches: 9. Germline CDR1 reads SGHDT; CDR2 reads YYEEEE. This CDR3 region has 17 residues. In DNA form, the CDR3 reads TGTGCCAGCAGCTTGGTAGCGGGGGATCTCTGGTCCGGGGAGCTGTTTTTT. It translates to CASSLVAGDLWSGELFF.

The chain links TRBV5-8 to TRBJ1-2, with D perhaps matching TRBD1 (5 bases). CDR1 is SGHTS, CDR2 YDEGEE, per germline. This CDR3 contains 15 residues. V was cut by 3 bases and J by 6 bases, with 18 bases left in between. The DNA for the CDR3 is TGTGCCAGCAGCTCGGGGGATTGGACGGTGGATGGCTACACCTTC. It is translated as CASSSGDWTVDGYTF.

This chain joins TRBV5-1 and TRBJ2-3, with D maybe TRBD1 (6 bases). This CDR3 is built from 14 residues. Germline CDR1 and CDR2: SGHRS and YFSETQ. V lost 2 bases and J 4 bases, leaving 11 bases between the germline ends. CDR3 sequence reads: CASSFGQSADTQYF. In DNA, the CDR3 is TGCGCCAGCAGCTTTGGACAGTCCGCAGATACGCAGTATTTT.

The chain recombines TRBV9 with TRBJ2-5; D is perhaps TRBD2 (6 bases). Germline V CDR1 and CDR2: SGDLS, YYNGEE. The V and J ends lost 4 bases and 5 bases respectively, with 18 bases between them. This CDR3 has 15 residues. CDR3 protein: CASSSDLGGRETQYF. The DNA for the CDR3 is TGTGCCAGCAGCTCAGACCTGGGGGGTCGGGAGACCCAGTACTTC.

Only a few counts were recorded for this clone. The chain couples TRBV28 to TRBJ1-4; maybe TRBD1 (5 bases). The CDR3 totals 13 residues. The germline V gene encodes CDR1 MDHEN and CDR2 SYDVKM. Here the CDR3 reads CALKEGTNEKLFF. The DNA of the CDR3 is TGTGCACTGAAGGAGGGGACTAATGAAAAACTGTTTTTT. Supplemented by reference TRBV28 and TRBJ1-4, the full variable domain reads DVKVTQSSRYLVKRTGEKVFLECVQDMDHENMFWYRQDPGLGLRLIYFSYDVKMKEKGDIPEGYSVSREKKERFSLILESASTNQTSMYLCALKEGTNEKLFFGSGTQLSVL.

This chain links TRBV5-1 with TRBJ1-2, with D tentatively TRBD1 (5 bases). Germline lookup yields CDR1 SGHRS and CDR2 YFSETQ. The CDR3 runs 16 residues. Between the trimmed V and J ends, which lost 1 base and 0 bases, there was a span of 13 bases. CDR3 coding DNA: TGCGCCAGCAGCTTGAGGTCAGGGTCCTCTAACTATGGCTACACCTTC. This encodes CASSLRSGSSNYGYTF.

This chain links TRBV10-3 with TRBJ2-1; 7 positions match TRBD1. Looked up from germline, CDR1 is ENHRY and CDR2 is SYGVKD. V dropped 3 bases and J dropped 1; count of bases not matched to a gene: 6. This CDR3 spans 16 amino acids. The chain's CDR3 is CAISDSTTGSYNEQFF. In DNA, the CDR3 is TGTGCCATCAGTGACTCAACGACAGGGTCCTACAATGAGCAGTTCTTC.

The chain employs TRBV7-2 and TRBJ2-1; D gene unclear. The CDR3 is 16 amino acids. V was pared by 1 base and J by 0 bases, with 10 bases between. The germline gives CDR1 SGHTA, CDR2 FQGNSA. The CDR3 protein is CASSLDRQNSYNEQFF. In nucleotides, the CDR3 is TGTGCCAGCAGCTTAGACCGACAAAACTCCTACAATGAGCAGTTCTTC.

V is TRBV9 and J is TRBJ2-1, with D possibly matching TRBD2 (5 bases). The germline V and J ends were trimmed by 3 bases and 1 base, with 8 bases remaining between them. CDR1 and CDR2 from the germline V gene are SGDLS and YYNGEE. There are 14 residues in the CDR3. CDR3 DNA: TGTGCCAGCAGCGGACGGGGTTCCTACAATGAGCAGTTCTTC. This codes for CASSGRGSYNEQFF.

This clone was seen more than once but under ten times. The chain is built from TRBV7-2 and TRBJ1-1; D is perhaps TRBD1 (6 bases). CDR3 length: 14 residues. The germline V and J ends were trimmed by 9 bases and 1 base, with 15 bases remaining between them. Germline values: CDR1 SGHTA, CDR2 FQGNSA. CDR3: CASQFRGGNTEAFF. DNA of the CDR3: TGTGCCAGTCAATTTAGGGGGGGGAACACTGAAGCTTTCTTT.

This clone has just one count. CDR3 DNA: TGTGCCAGTCGCCGTTGGGGCCCGTATCAGCCCCAGCATTTT. Encoded protein: CASRRWGPYQPQHF. The V gene is TRBV28, the J gene TRBJ1-5, with D possibly being TRBD1 (5 bases). V was trimmed by 9 bases and J by 5 bases, leaving 17 bases between them. CDR3 length: 14 amino acids. Germline loops: CDR1 MDHEN, CDR2 SYDVKM. Using reference TRBV28 and TRBJ1-5 for the parts outside the CDR3, the full variable domain is DVKVTQSSRYLVKRTGEKVFLECVQDMDHENMFWYRQDPGLGLRLIYFSYDVKMKEKGDIPEGYSVSREKKERFSLILESASTNQTSMYLCASRRWGPYQPQHFGDGTRLSIL.

The CDR3 sequence: CAIPTRQGADEQFF. CDR3 nucleotides: TGTGCCATACCCACGAGACAGGGGGCGGATGAGCAGTTCTTC. This chain links TRBV7-9 with TRBJ2-1; 10 bases match TRBD1. Trimming cost V 10 bases and J 8 bases; bases outside gene matches: 11. The germline V gene encodes CDR1 SEHNR and CDR2 FQNEAQ (reference sequence). The CDR3 is 14 amino acids. The whole variable domain, remainder taken from reference TRBV7-9 and TRBJ2-1, is DTGVSQNPRHKITKRGQNVTFRCDPISEHNRLYWYRQTLGQGPEFLTYFQNEAQLEKSRLLSDRFSAERPKGSFSTLEIQRTEQGDSAMYLCAIPTRQGADEQFFGPGTRLTVL.

This clone was detected a few times. The V and J genes are TRBV7-3 and TRBJ2-5; the match to TRBD1 covers 10 bases. Per the germline V gene, CDR1 is SGHTA and CDR2 is FQGTGA. The CDR3 loop spans 16 amino acids. The V and J ends lost 2 bases and 2 bases, in that order; junction bases with no gene match: 5. The CDR3 reads CASSLLGQGTQETQYF. The CDR3 DNA follows: TGTGCCAGCAGCTTATTGGGACAGGGGACTCAAGAGACCCAGTACTTC.

The V and J genes are TRBV11-2 and TRBJ1-6; 10 bases fit TRBD1. J lost 8 bases, V lost 5 bases, and 6 bases had no gene match. This CDR3 is 15 amino acids long. Per germline, CDR1 SGHAT and CDR2 FQNNGV. The CDR3 region is CASSPTGQGHSPLHF. CDR3 coding DNA: TGTGCCAGCAGCCCTACGGGACAGGGGCATTCACCCCTCCACTTT. Supplemented by reference TRBV11-2 and TRBJ1-6, the full variable domain reads EAGVAQSPRYKIIEKRQSVAFWCNPISGHATLYWYQQILGQGPKLLIQFQNNGVVDDSQLPKDRFSAERLKGVDSTLKIQPAKLEDSAVYLCASSPTGQGHSPLHFGNGTRLTVT.

This chain joins TRBV5-1 and TRBJ2-1; 9 bases fit TRBD2. Germline-derived CDR1 and CDR2 are SGHRS and YFSETQ. V dropped 0 bases and J dropped 5; count of bases not matched to a gene: 3. CDR3 length: 15 amino acids. The CDR3, as DNA: TGCGCCAGCAGCTTGGAGTCTAGCGGGAACAATGAGCAGTTCTTC. Its protein is CASSLESSGNNEQFF.

The chain employs TRBV4-3 and TRBJ2-3; TRBD2 is a possible D gene (6 bases). Per germline, CDR1 LGHNA and CDR2 YSLEER. V lost 5 bases and J lost 4, with 10 bases in between. The CDR3 covers 13 residues. CDR3 sequence (DNA): TGCGCCAGCAGCAAGACTAGGCCAGATACGCAGTATTTT. Translation: CASSKTRPDTQYF.

The chain couples TRBV9 to TRBJ1-6; D may be TRBD1 (5 bases). From germline, CDR1 is SGDLS and CDR2 YYNGEE. V dropped 2 bases and J dropped 5 bases, with 8 bases sitting between them. There are 14 residues in the CDR3. The DNA of the CDR3 is TGTGCCAGCAGCGTCAGGGCCAATAATTCACCCCTCCACTTT. Protein sequence: CASSVRANNSPLHF.

This chain uses TRBV5-1 with TRBJ2-7; 9 bases agree with TRBD1. The CDR3 runs to 17 residues. Germline trimming cut 0 bases from V and 7 bases from J; bases unmatched to any gene: 14. Germline CDR1 SGHRS, CDR2 YFSETQ. CDR3 coding DNA: TGCGCCAGCAGCTTGGTATCTTTCGGGACAGGGACCATTGAGCAGTACTTC. It yields the protein CASSLVSFGTGTIEQYF.

This chain links TRBV7-2 with TRBJ2-1; 9 bases map to TRBD1. The J segment lost 4 bases and the V segment lost 0 bases, leaving 4 bases of the junction unmatched. Germline V gene sequence: CDR1 SGHTA, CDR2 FQGNSA. There are 16 residues in the CDR3. The CDR3 nucleotides read TGTGCCAGCAGCTTAGCTCTGGGACAGGGATACAATGAGCAGTTCTTC. It yields the protein CASSLALGQGYNEQFF. The variable domain in full, with the rest retrieved from reference TRBV7-2 and TRBJ2-1, is GAGVSQSPSNKVTEKGKDVELRCDPISGHTALYWYRQSLGQGLEFLIYFQGNSAPDKSGLPSDRFSAERTGGSVSTLTIQRTQQEDSAVYLCASSLALGQGYNEQFFGPGTRLTVL.

CDR3 amino acids: CTSSQDSLSGGVTGELFF. The CDR3 nucleotides are TGCACCAGCAGCCAAGATTCACTTAGCGGTGGGGTCACCGGGGAGCTGTTTTTT. This chain uses TRBV1 with TRBJ2-2; no DNA check was done on the table's D call, TRBD2. TRBV1 is a listed pseudogene. The CDR3 is 18 residues long.

The rearrangement links TRBV3-1 (or the pseudogene TRBV3-2) to TRBJ2-2, with unresolved D. CDR1 and CDR2 (germline): LGHDT, YNNKEL (reference sequence). This CDR3 region has 14 residues. V lost 4 bases and J 1 base, leaving 7 bases between the germline ends. CDR3 nucleotides: TGTGCCAGCAGCCCCCCGGGGAACACCGGGGAGCTGTTTTTT. Its translation: CASSPPGNTGELFF.

The rearrangement joins TRBV4-2 to TRBJ2-2; possible D gene TRBD2, 6 bases. Germline V gene lookup returns CDR1 LGHNA and CDR2 YNFKEQ. Deletions cut 4 bases from V and 2 bases from J, with 11 bases between. This CDR3 region has 15 residues. DNA of the CDR3: TGTGCCAGCAGCCCCGGGACTGCCAACACCGGGGAGCTGTTTTTT. Translated: CASSPGTANTGELFF.

CDR3 DNA sequence: TGTGCCTGGAGAAGCCTTCCCAATTCACCCCTCCACTTT. Its protein is CAWRSLPNSPLHF. This chain connects TRBV30 to TRBJ1-6; D uncertain. Germline V lookup: CDR1 GTSNPN, CDR2 SVGIG (reference sequence). The CDR3 is 13 amino acids. V was trimmed by 3 bases and J by 7 bases, leaving 10 bases between them.

The rearrangement uses TRBV6-2 or TRBV6-3 and TRBJ2-2, with D maybe TRBD2 (5 bases). The ends were cut back, 5 bases at V and 6 bases at J, with 13 bases in the middle. Germline assignment: CDR1 MNHEY and CDR2 SVGEGT. The CDR3 covers 14 residues. CDR3 coding DNA: TGTGCCAGCAGTCCCCGGAGGTCGGCCGGGGAGCTGTTTTTT. This codes for CASSPRRSAGELFF.

The V call is TRBV30, the J call TRBJ1-3; 7 nucleotides align to TRBD1. Germline V CDR1 and CDR2: GTSNPN, SVGIG (reference sequence). J gave up 0 bases and V 0 bases, and 5 bases lay outside the gene matches. This CDR3 region has 16 residues. The CDR3 DNA sequence: TGTGCCTGGAGTGTACGAGCAGGGGGCTCTGGAAACACCATATATTTT. Its translation is CAWSVRAGGSGNTIYF.